The 16 T cell receptor beta chains below were found in one sample sequenced in a study of shared clonotypes between healthy human individuals. Selected positively for CCR7 and CD45RO-negative, naive CD8 cells excluded terminally differentiated effector memory CD45RA+ cells. Clones were read by immunoSEQ multiplex PCR, and TCRdb kept only the in-frame ones, dropping some. The repertoire includes about 2 million clones, about 94% of them detected once, and less than 1.5% sits in the top ten. Sequences were obtained from naive CD8+ T cells sorted from blood. The source of these receptors is a man younger than 35 in good health.

The chain links TRBV5-8 to TRBJ2-3, with 11 bases matching TRBD2. Germline CDR1 reads SGHTS; CDR2 reads YDEGEE. There are 16 residues in the CDR3. V was clipped by 3 bases and J by 2 bases; unmatched bases: 5. The CDR3 loop reads CASSSGTSGITDTQYF. CDR3 DNA sequence: TGTGCCAGCAGCTCGGGGACTAGCGGTATCACAGATACGCAGTATTTT.

The V call is TRBV5-1, the J call TRBJ2-7; D is unclear. The germline V gene encodes CDR1 SGHRS and CDR2 YFSETQ. This CDR3 comprises 12 residues. The germline V and J ends were trimmed by 4 bases and 7 bases, with 12 bases remaining between them. The CDR3 here is CASSLSIGEQYF. CDR3 bases: TGCGCCAGCAGCCTGTCAATTGGGGAGCAGTACTTC.

This chain links TRBV4-1 with TRBJ2-1, with 7 bases fitting TRBD1. The germline CDR1 and CDR2 sequences are MGHRA and YSYEKL. The CDR3 extends over 14 amino acids. Unmatched junction bases numbered 4, after V lost 6 bases and J lost 2 bases. The CDR3 here is CASSHRGTYNEQFF. In nucleotides, the CDR3 is TGCGCCAGCAGTCACAGGGGAACCTACAATGAGCAGTTCTTC.

V gene TRBV27 combines with J gene TRBJ2-7, with D perhaps given as TRBD1 or TRBD2 (6 bases each). The V end was cut by 0 bases, the J end by 0 bases, with 12 bases between. The CDR3 loop spans 16 amino acids. CDR1 and CDR2 (germline): MNHEY, SMNVEV (reference sequence). Written as DNA, the CDR3 is TGTGCCAGCAGTTTATCCAGAGGAGGGGGCTCCTACGAGCAGTACTTC. The encoded protein is CASSLSRGGGSYEQYF.

The chain is built from TRBV5-6 and TRBJ2-1; D assignment may be TRBD1 or TRBD2 (5 bases each). CDR3 size: 15 residues. CDR1 and CDR2 from the germline V gene are SGHDT and YYEEEE. V was pared by 0 bases and J by 2 bases, with 9 bases between. CDR3 amino acids: CASSLVGVAYNEQFF. CDR3 DNA: TGTGCCAGCAGCTTGGTGGGGGTCGCCTACAATGAGCAGTTCTTC.

The chain employs TRBV29-1 and TRBJ2-3, with 8 nucleotides matching TRBD1. The CDR3 runs to 16 residues. Unmatched junction bases numbered 5, after V lost 0 bases and J lost 0 bases. Germline V CDR1 and CDR2: SQVTM, ANQGSEA. CDR3 in amino acids: CSVEEEGTGSTDTQYF. CDR3 DNA: TGCAGCGTTGAAGAAGAGGGGACAGGAAGCACAGATACGCAGTATTTT.

The chain is built from TRBV4-3 and TRBJ2-1; tentative D call: TRBD2 (6 bases). V lost 0 bases and J lost 8, with 17 bases in between. The germline CDR1 and CDR2 sequences are LGHNA and YSLEER. This CDR3 is 16 amino acids long. In DNA, the CDR3 is TGCGCCAGCAGCCAAGATTGGGTAGGGGAGGTTCATGAGCAGTTCTTC. Protein: CASSQDWVGEVHEQFF.

This sequence joins TRBV4-1 and TRBJ2-1; 7 nucleotides align to TRBD2. J lost 7 bases, V lost 0 bases, and 3 bases had no gene match. Germline loops: CDR1 MGHRA, CDR2 YSYEKL. The CDR3 spans 14 residues. As DNA, the CDR3 is TGCGCCAGCAGCCAAGAGGGACTACCTAATGAGCAGTTCTTC. It translates to CASSQEGLPNEQFF.

CDR3 DNA sequence: TGTGCCAGCAGTTACTCGGCATCAATCGGAGAGACCCAGTACTTC. Its translation: CASSYSASIGETQYF. The rearrangement uses TRBV6-5 and TRBJ2-5, with D unclear. The CDR3 totals 15 residues. Germline values: CDR1 MNHEY, CDR2 SVGAGI. V was trimmed by 0 bases and J by 4 bases, leaving 12 bases between them.

The chain employs TRBV27 and TRBJ2-3; unclear D gene. Deletions cut 6 bases from V and 1 base from J, with 11 bases between. The length of the CDR3 is 14 residues. Germline loops: CDR1 MNHEY, CDR2 SMNVEV (reference sequence). The CDR3 spells CASSVDIGTDTQYF. CDR3 nucleotide sequence: TGTGCCAGCAGCGTCGACATTGGCACAGATACGCAGTATTTT.

The V and J genes are TRBV5-6 and TRBJ2-7, with TRBD1 matching 7 bases. With 1 base clipped from V and 0 bases from J, the junction kept 1 base outside the gene matches. Germline V gene lookup returns CDR1 SGHDT and CDR2 YYEEEE. The CDR3 runs 14 residues. The CDR3 protein is CASSLWDSSYEQYF. For the CDR3, the DNA is TGTGCCAGCAGCTTGTGGGACAGCTCCTACGAGCAGTACTTC.

This chain connects TRBV10-1 to TRBJ2-3; 8 nucleotides match TRBD2. The CDR3 covers 15 residues. Trimming cost V 3 bases and J 1 base; bases outside gene matches: 3. The V gene's germline CDR1 is WNHNN and CDR2 SYGVQD (reference sequence). The CDR3 loop is CASSEAGVGTDTQYF. The CDR3 DNA sequence: TGCGCCAGCAGTGAAGCGGGAGTGGGCACAGATACGCAGTATTTT.

The V call is TRBV30, the J call TRBJ2-1; 13 bases align to TRBD2. Germline CDR1 is GTSNPN and CDR2 is SVGIG (reference sequence). Trimming cost V 0 bases and J 9 bases; bases outside gene matches: 5. The CDR3 extends over 15 amino acids. CDR3 amino acids: CAWSVGLAGDSEQFF. The CDR3 bases are TGTGCCTGGAGTGTAGGACTAGCGGGAGATAGTGAGCAGTTCTTC.

This sequence joins TRBV25-1 and TRBJ2-2, with TRBD1 identical over 8 bases. The germline CDR1 and CDR2 sequences are MGHDK and SYGVNS. With 8 bases clipped from V and 4 bases from J, the junction kept 12 bases outside the gene matches. The CDR3 sequence is 16 residues long. The CDR3 reads CASRFRGRWGTGELFF. The CDR3 region has the DNA TGTGCCAGCCGATTCAGGGGGCGCTGGGGCACCGGGGAGCTGTTTTTT.

The V gene is TRBV2, the J gene TRBJ2-7; D possibly corresponds to TRBD1 (5 bases). The CDR3 runs 14 residues. Between the trimmed V and J ends, which lost 2 bases and 4 bases, there was a span of 12 bases. From germline, CDR1 is SNHLY and CDR2 FYNNEI. In DNA, the CDR3 is TGTGCCAGCAGTGAATCTAGGGGCGAGTACGAGCAGTACTTC. It translates to CASSESRGEYEQYF.

The chain has TRBV29-1 and TRBJ2-7; 8 bases line up with TRBD2. The CDR3 runs 10 residues. The V gene end was trimmed by 8 bases and the J gene end by 3 bases; junction bases not matched to a gene: 0. Germline values: CDR1 SQVTM, CDR2 ANQGSEA. CDR3 nucleotides: TGCAGCCGGGAGGGCTACGAGCAGTACTTC. The encoded protein is CSREGYEQYF.